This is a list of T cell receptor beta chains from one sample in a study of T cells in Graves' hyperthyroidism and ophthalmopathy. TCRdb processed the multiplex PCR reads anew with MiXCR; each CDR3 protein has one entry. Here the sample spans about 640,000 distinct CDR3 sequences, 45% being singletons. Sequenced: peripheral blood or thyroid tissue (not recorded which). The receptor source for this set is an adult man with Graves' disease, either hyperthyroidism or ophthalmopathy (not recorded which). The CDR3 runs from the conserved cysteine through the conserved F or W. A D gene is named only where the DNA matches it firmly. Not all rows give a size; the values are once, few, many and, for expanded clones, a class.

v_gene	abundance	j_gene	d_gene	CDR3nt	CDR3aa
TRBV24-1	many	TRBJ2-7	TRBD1	TGTGCCACCAGTGACTCGGGACAGGGCCTCTACGAGCAGTACTTC	CATSDSGQGLYEQYF
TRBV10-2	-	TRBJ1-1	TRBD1	TGTGCCAGCAGCCCGCGAGGGGGCGGGGACACTGAAGCTTTCTTT	CASSPRGGGDTEAFF
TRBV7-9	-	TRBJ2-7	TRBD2	TGTGCCAGCAGCTCCGGACTAGCGGGAGTAACCCGCGAGCAGTACTTC	CASSSGLAGVTREQYF
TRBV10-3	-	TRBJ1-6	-	TGTGCCATCAGTGATATCTTAAATTCACCCCTCCACTTT	CAISDILNSPLHF
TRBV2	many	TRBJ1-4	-	TGTGCCAGCAGCTTACCGGGGGAAAAACTGTTTTTT	CASSLPGEKLFF
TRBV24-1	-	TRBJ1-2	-	TGTGCCACCGCCGACAGCAGCTATGGCTACACCTTC	CATADSSYGYTF
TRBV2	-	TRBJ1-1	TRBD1	TGTGCCAGCAGAGGTCCGGGACAGGCGACTGAAGCTTTCTTT	CASRGPGQATEAFF
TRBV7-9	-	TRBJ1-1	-	TGTGCCAGCAGCTCAGGGACCCAGGGCGCTGAAGCTTTCTTT	CASSSGTQGAEAFF
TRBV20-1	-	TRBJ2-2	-	TGCAGTGCTAGGTCCCCTTTGGCCGGGGAGCTGTTTTTT	CSARSPLAGELFF
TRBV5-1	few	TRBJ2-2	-	TGCGCCAGCAGCCAAGATGGGTCGGGGGCCAACACCGGGGAGCTGTTTTTT	CASSQDGSGANTGELFF
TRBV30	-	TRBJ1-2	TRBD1	TGTGCCTGTAGACAGGGGTATGGCTACACCTTC	CACRQGYGYTF
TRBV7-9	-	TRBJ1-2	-	TGTGCCAGCAGCCTAAAATACAGCTCTGGCTACACCTTC	CASSLKYSSGYTF
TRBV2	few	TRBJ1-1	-	TGTGCCAGCGGGTGGTGGGAGCAGGGAGGAACCACTGAAGCTTTCTTT	CASGWWEQGGTTEAFF